One and the same sample provided the 20 T cell receptor beta chains below, sequenced in a study of blood T cell repertoires in COVID-19 (dated by TCRdb to 2019 to 2021). The library relied on the immunoSEQ multiplex PCR assay. TCRdb provides this immuneACCESS table in a form limited to in-frame rearrangements. Some clones are lacking; in checked studies, under half of them reflect an unresolved V gene, and why the rest are absent is not known. Counted in this sample were about 410,000 clones; about 88% of them appeared once. The ten most abundant clones make up under 2% of the sample. The sample was peripheral blood. All receptors come from a middle-aged woman with COVID-19, enrolled during active disease.

The chain couples TRBV12-3 or TRBV12-4 to TRBJ1-1; the D is unclear. V lost 6 bases and J lost 7, with 9 bases in between. The CDR3 is 11 residues long. CDR3 sequence reads: CASSQYNEAFF. The CDR3 coding sequence is TGTGCCAGCAGCCAGTACAATGAAGCTTTCTTT.

The chain employs TRBV13 and TRBJ1-4; 8 bases are shared with TRBD1. The V gene end was trimmed by 5 bases and the J gene end by 7 bases; junction bases not matched to a gene: 6. The CDR3 is made up of 14 amino acids. The germline CDR1 and CDR2 sequences are PRHDT and FYEKMQ (reference sequence). CDR3 sequence (DNA): TGTGCCAGCAGCATACAGGGGGGGGGTGAAAAACTGTTTTTT. Amino acid sequence: CASSIQGGGEKLFF. Using reference TRBV13 and TRBJ1-4 for the parts outside the CDR3, the full variable domain is AAGVIQSPRHLIKEKRETATLKCYPIPRHDTVYWYQQGPGQDPQFLISFYEKMQSDKGSIPDRFSAQQFSDYHSELNMSSLELGDSALYFCASSIQGGGEKLFFGSGTQLSVL.

This clone has only a few counts. The genes are TRBV4-3 and TRBJ2-7, with a weak D call TRBD1 (6 bases). The length of the CDR3 is 14 residues. The germline V gene has CDR1 LGHNA and CDR2 YSLEER. Deletions cut 0 bases from V and 6 bases from J, with 12 bases between. CDR3 loop: CASSQDRDRTEQYF. DNA for the CDR3: TGCGCCAGCAGCCAAGACCGCGACAGGACCGAGCAGTACTTC.

The rearrangement joins TRBV2 to TRBJ2-3, with D tentatively TRBD2 (5 bases). The CDR3 spans 18 residues. V lost 5 bases and J lost 2, with 23 bases in between. Germline CDR1 reads SNHLY; CDR2 reads FYNNEI. The CDR3 is CASSNPGLKIQYTDTQYF. CDR3 in DNA: TGTGCCAGCAGTAATCCAGGACTGAAGATACAATACACAGATACGCAGTATTTT.

The V and J genes are TRBV6-2 or TRBV6-3 and TRBJ2-3; D remains unclear. V lost 2 bases, J lost 2 bases, and 11 bases lay in between. CDR1 is MNHEY and CDR2 is SVGEGT in the germline V gene. This CDR3 has 15 residues. The CDR3 DNA follows: TGTGCCAGCAGTTACCTGAGTCGGGTCACAGATACGCAGTATTTT. Encoded protein: CASSYLSRVTDTQYF.

The chain combines TRBV6-1 with TRBJ1-5; 8 bases are a match to TRBD1. The CDR3 length is 14 residues. CDR1 and CDR2 (germline): MNHNS, SASEGT. Trimming removed 3 bases from V and 6 bases from J; junction bases left unmatched: 4. The CDR3 sequence: CASSDTGGFQPQHF. In DNA, the CDR3 is TGTGCCAGCAGTGACACAGGGGGATTTCAGCCCCAGCATTTT.

The chain employs TRBV15 and TRBJ2-1, with D uncertain. The CDR3 contains 16 residues. Looked up from germline, CDR1 is LNHNV and CDR2 is YYDKDF (reference sequence). The V end was cut by 0 bases, the J end by 9 bases, with 18 bases between. The CDR3 loop reads CATSRELQRVSGEQFF. The CDR3 region has the DNA TGTGCCACCAGCAGAGAACTCCAGCGAGTCTCCGGTGAGCAGTTCTTC.

V usage is TRBV6-2 or TRBV6-3 and J usage is TRBJ2-7; 12 bases are shared with TRBD1. The V gene's germline CDR1 is MNHEY and CDR2 SVGEGT. CDR3 size: 21 residues. Trimming at V came to 2 bases and at J to 2 bases, leaving 19 bases not matched to a gene. This CDR3 is CASSYTFNRDRGRAVTYEQYF. The DNA for the CDR3 is TGTGCCAGCAGTTACACGTTTAACCGGGACAGGGGGCGAGCGGTTACCTACGAGCAGTACTTC.

The chain carries TRBV19 and TRBJ2-3, with 8 bases matching TRBD2. The CDR3 spans 15 residues. The germline V gene has CDR1 LNHDA and CDR2 SQIVND (reference sequence). Unmatched junction bases numbered 5, after V lost 2 bases and J lost 4 bases. As DNA, the CDR3 is TGTGCCAGTAGTATATCAGCGGGAGTGGCAGATACGCAGTATTTT. It codes for CASSISAGVADTQYF.

V gene TRBV28 combines with J gene TRBJ1-5, with D possibly matching TRBD1 (5 bases). The CDR3 has 17 amino acids. Germline CDR1 reads MDHEN; CDR2 reads SYDVKM. Trimming took 3 bases from V and 6 from J, leaving 21 bases between them. DNA of the CDR3: TGTGCCAGCAGTTTGGAGGCGGGACTTTTAAGGGGTCAGCCCCAGCATTTT. Amino acids: CASSLEAGLLRGQPQHF. Full variable domain (missing parts from reference TRBV28 and TRBJ1-5): DVKVTQSSRYLVKRTGEKVFLECVQDMDHENMFWYRQDPGLGLRLIYFSYDVKMKEKGDIPEGYSVSREKKERFSLILESASTNQTSMYLCASSLEAGLLRGQPQHFGDGTRLSIL.

J is TRBJ2-2 and V is TRBV7-2; tentative D call: TRBD2 (5 bases). Deletions cut 3 bases from V and 8 bases from J, with 10 bases between. Germline-derived CDR1 and CDR2 are SGHTA and FQGNSA. This CDR3 region has 13 residues. Written as DNA, the CDR3 is TGTGCCAGCAGCTTGAGAGGGTTTGGGGAGCTGTTTTTT. As protein: CASSLRGFGELFF.

This chain links TRBV28 with TRBJ2-3; 7 bases match TRBD2. Germline V gene data show CDR1 as MDHEN and CDR2 as SYDVKM. The CDR3 extends over 18 amino acids. Trimming cost V 1 base and J 4 bases; bases outside gene matches: 14. The CDR3 nucleotides read TGTGCCAGCAGTTTATTGGCGGGAGTTGTGTTAGTCGCAGATACGCAGTATTTT. Translating it yields CASSLLAGVVLVADTQYF.

The rearrangement uses TRBV28 and TRBJ2-5; 7 nucleotides match TRBD2. J gave up 5 bases and V 5 bases, and 14 bases lay outside the gene matches. The CDR3 is 16 amino acids. The germline V gene has CDR1 MDHEN and CDR2 SYDVKM. The CDR3 spells CASSTRKKGRGETQYF. In DNA, the CDR3 is TGTGCCAGCAGTACCCGGAAGAAGGGGCGGGGGGAGACCCAGTACTTC. Full variable domain (rest looked up from reference TRBV28 and TRBJ2-5): DVKVTQSSRYLVKRTGEKVFLECVQDMDHENMFWYRQDPGLGLRLIYFSYDVKMKEKGDIPEGYSVSREKKERFSLILESASTNQTSMYLCASSTRKKGRGETQYFGPGTRLLVL.

The rearrangement joins TRBV2 to TRBJ2-1; a weak D match, TRBD2 (6 bases). The CDR3 has 12 residues. Trimming took 5 bases from V and 6 from J, leaving 8 bases between them. CDR1 is SNHLY and CDR2 is FYNNEI in the germline V gene. This CDR3 is CASSNSGNEQFF. The DNA of the CDR3 is TGTGCCAGCAGTAATAGCGGCAATGAGCAGTTCTTC.

This clone occurred a few times. The V call is TRBV12-3 or TRBV12-4, the J call TRBJ1-6; D gene uncertain. Deletions cut 3 bases from V and 7 bases from J, with 7 bases between. There are 13 residues in the CDR3. The DNA of the CDR3 is TGTGCCAGCAGTTTGTCAGTCAATTCACCCCTCCACTTT. Its protein product is CASSLSVNSPLHF.

The V gene is TRBV27, the J gene TRBJ1-2; 7 bases agree with TRBD1. Germline lookup yields CDR1 MNHEY and CDR2 SMNVEV (reference sequence). V shed 2 bases and J 1 base; nucleotides not matched to a gene: 4. The CDR3 spans 15 residues. Written as DNA, the CDR3 is TGTGCCAGCAGTTTAGGTGGACAGGTTAACTATGGCTACACCTTC. Its translation is CASSLGGQVNYGYTF.

This clone was seen only once. The chain has TRBV6-6 and TRBJ1-3; no firm D call. V lost 2 bases to trimming and J lost 2 bases, with 13 bases between them. Germline CDR1 and CDR2: MNHNY and SVGAGI (reference sequence). The CDR3 length is 16 residues. The CDR3: CASSYPSGSPGNTIYF. CDR3 DNA: TGTGCCAGCAGTTACCCTAGCGGTTCCCCTGGAAACACCATATATTTT.

Worth noting for this clone: The identical CDR3 is also encoded by other nucleotide sequences in the sample. This chain joins TRBV18 and TRBJ2-2; TRBD2 matches at 11 bases. Germline CDR1 KGHSH, CDR2 LQKENI. This CDR3 has 16 amino acids. V lost 3 bases, J lost 2 bases, and 2 bases stayed unmatched. CDR3 residues: CASSPGTSGNTGELFF. DNA for the CDR3: TGTGCCAGCTCACCCGGGACTAGCGGTAACACCGGGGAGCTGTTTTTT.

The CDR3 spells CASSLSPGTANEKLFF. Here the CDR3 DNA reads TGTGCCAGCAGCCTAAGCCCCGGGACAGCTAATGAAAAACTGTTTTTT. V and J are TRBV7-2 and TRBJ1-4; 7 bases are a match to TRBD1. V shed 5 bases, J shed 3 bases, and the junction held 9 bases outside the gene matches. This CDR3 region has 16 residues. In germline, CDR1 is SGHTA, CDR2 FQGNSA.

The chain links TRBV7-3 to TRBJ2-5; 8 bases line up with TRBD2. Germline CDR1 reads SGHTA; CDR2 reads FQGTGA. J lost 5 bases, V lost 3 bases, and 8 bases had no gene match. The CDR3 is 15 residues long. CDR3 region: CASSFRSGSVETQYF. CDR3 nucleotides: TGTGCCAGCAGCTTCAGGAGCGGGAGTGTGGAGACCCAGTACTTC.